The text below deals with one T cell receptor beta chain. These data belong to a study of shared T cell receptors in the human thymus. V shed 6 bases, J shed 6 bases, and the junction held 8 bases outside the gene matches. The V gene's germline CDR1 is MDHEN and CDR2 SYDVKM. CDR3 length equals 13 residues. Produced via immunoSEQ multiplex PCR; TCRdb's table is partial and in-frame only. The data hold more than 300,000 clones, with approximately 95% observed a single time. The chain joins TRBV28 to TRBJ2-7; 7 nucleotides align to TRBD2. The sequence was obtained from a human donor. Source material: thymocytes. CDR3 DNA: TGTGCCAGCAGCATCTATCCGGGGGGCGAGCAGTACTTC. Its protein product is CASSIYPGGEQYF.